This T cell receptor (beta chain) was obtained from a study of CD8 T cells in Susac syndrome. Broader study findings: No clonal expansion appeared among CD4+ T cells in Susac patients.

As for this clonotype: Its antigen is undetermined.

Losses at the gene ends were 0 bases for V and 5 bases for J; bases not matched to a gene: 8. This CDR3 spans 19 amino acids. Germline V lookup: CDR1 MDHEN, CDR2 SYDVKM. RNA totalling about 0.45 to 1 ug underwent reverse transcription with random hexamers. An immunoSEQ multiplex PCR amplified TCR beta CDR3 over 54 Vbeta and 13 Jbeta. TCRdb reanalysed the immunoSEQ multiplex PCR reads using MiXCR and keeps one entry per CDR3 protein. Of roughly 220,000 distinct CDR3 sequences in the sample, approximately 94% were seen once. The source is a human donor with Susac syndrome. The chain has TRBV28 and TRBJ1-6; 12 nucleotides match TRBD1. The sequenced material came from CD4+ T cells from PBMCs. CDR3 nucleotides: TGTGCCAGCAGTTTATGGTTGGGGGACAGGGGGCAGGATAATTCACCCCTCCACTTT. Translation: CASSLWLGDRGQDNSPLHF.